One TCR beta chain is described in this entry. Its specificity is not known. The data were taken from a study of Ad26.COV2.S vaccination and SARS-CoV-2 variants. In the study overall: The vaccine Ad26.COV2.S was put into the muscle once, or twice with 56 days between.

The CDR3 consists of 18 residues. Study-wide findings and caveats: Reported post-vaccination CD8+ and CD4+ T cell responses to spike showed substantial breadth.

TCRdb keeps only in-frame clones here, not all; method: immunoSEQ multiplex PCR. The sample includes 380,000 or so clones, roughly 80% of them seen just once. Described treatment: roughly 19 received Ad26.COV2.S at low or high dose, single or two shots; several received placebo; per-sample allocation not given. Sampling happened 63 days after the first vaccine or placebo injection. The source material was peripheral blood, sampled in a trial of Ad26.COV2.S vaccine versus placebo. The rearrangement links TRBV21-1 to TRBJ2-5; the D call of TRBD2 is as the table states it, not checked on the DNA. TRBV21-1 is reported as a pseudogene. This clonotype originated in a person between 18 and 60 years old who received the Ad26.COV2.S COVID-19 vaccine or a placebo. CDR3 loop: CASSKGSTPAMYQETQYF. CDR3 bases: TGTGCCAGCAGCAAAGGGTCGACTCCTGCAATGTACCAAGAGACCCAGTACTTC.